This note documents a single T cell receptor beta chain sequence. Its antigen is still unknown. This specimen belongs to a study of PD-1 blockade in classical Hodgkin lymphoma. Across the study: Patients were dosed intravenously with nivolumab at 3 mg/kg every 2 weeks. Overall study results and limits: No one has yet defined what causes the repertoire differences, which may be disease activity or prior therapy.

The CDR3 is 15 residues long. V lost 0 bases and J 7 bases, leaving 13 bases between the germline ends. Germline V CDR1 and CDR2: LGHNA, YNFKEQ. Each and every patient relapsed after autologous stem cell transplantation, and patients got differing brentuximab vedotin exposure. Sequencing was performed with immunoSEQ multiplex PCR; in TCRdb, only in-frame clones are kept and a portion is missing. The table has over 50,000 clones, over 70% seen once; the top ten hold 16%. The rearrangement joins TRBV4-2 to TRBJ2-1; TRBD1 is a possible D gene (6 bases). The clonotype was recovered from a human donor with classical Hodgkin lymphoma. Here the sequenced sample was peripheral blood mononuclear cells (PBMCs), taken at baseline. The DNA of the CDR3 is TGTGCCAGCAGCCAAGATGGGGGACAAGGGAATGAGCAGTTCTTC. It yields the protein CASSQDGGQGNEQFF.